Presented here are 3 T cell receptor beta chains from one specimen sequenced in a study of cytomegalovirus exposure and HLA in healthy donors. Amplification used 60 Vbeta primers and 13 Jbeta primers. Assay: immunoSEQ multiplex PCR; the TCRdb copy retains only in-frame clones and omits some. The sample contains tens of thousands of clones, around 80% of which appear only once. Sequenced material: PBMCs. These receptors all come from a middle-aged man in good health and CMV-seropositive.

The chain uses TRBV2 and TRBJ1-5; TRBD1 agrees at 7 bases. Germline CDR1 and CDR2: SNHLY and FYNNEI. This CDR3 is 14 amino acids long. The ends lost 5 bases at V and 2 bases at J; junction bases unmatched: 3. CDR3 nucleotides: TGTGCCAGCAGTTCTACAGGGGGCAATCAGCCCCAGCATTTT. This codes for CASSSTGGNQPQHF.

This clone was found once. The chain links TRBV7-8 to TRBJ2-7, with TRBD1 as a possible D gene (5 bases). There are 17 residues in the CDR3. V lost 1 base and J 0 bases, leaving 16 bases between the germline ends. Germline V lookup: CDR1 SGHVS, CDR2 FQNEAQ. Here the CDR3 reads CASSLVGQVRRSYEQYF. In DNA form, the CDR3 reads TGTGCCAGCAGCTTAGTGGGGCAAGTCCGGCGCTCCTACGAGCAGTACTTC.

With respect to this clone: Germline is not matched at one junction end, which may reflect a read error. V and J are TRBV2 and TRBJ2-6; the D gene is possibly TRBD1 (6 bases). The CDR3 is made up of 14 amino acids. Germline V CDR1 and CDR2: SNHLY, FYNNEI. The CDR3 DNA reads TGTGCCAGCAGCACAGGGTCTGGGGCCAACGGCCTGACTTTC. Its translation: CASSTGSGANGLTF.